Below, 27 T cell receptor beta chains from the same sample are listed, as sequenced in a study of cytomegalovirus exposure and HLA in healthy donors. PCR was performed using 60 Vbeta and 13 Jbeta primers. Data came from immunoSEQ multiplex PCR; TCRdb stores just in-frame clones and leaves some out. The data contain over 150,000 clones, 60% to 85% of them seen just once; the ten biggest clones take up over 1.5%. Sequenced: PBMCs. All receptors come from a woman younger than 30 in good health and CMV-seronegative.

Here the CDR3 reads CATGTRLAGRAEQYF. CDR3 bases: TGTGCCACGGGGACACGACTAGCGGGACGTGCGGAGCAGTACTTC. The rearrangement joins TRBV2 to TRBJ2-7; 11 nucleotides match TRBD2. Germline-derived CDR1 and CDR2 are SNHLY and FYNNEI. This CDR3 region has 15 residues. The V segment lost 10 bases and the J segment 7 bases; nucleotides outside the gene matches: 15.

The rearrangement joins TRBV5-6 to TRBJ1-3, with a possible D match to TRBD1 (5 bases). Germline CDR1 SGHDT, CDR2 YYEEEE. The CDR3 has 15 amino acids. V lost 6 bases to trimming and J lost 0 bases, with 13 bases between them. The CDR3 loop is CASNAQGLSGNTIYF. The DNA of the CDR3 is TGTGCCAGCAACGCGCAGGGTCTCTCTGGAAACACCATATATTTT.

V gene TRBV27 combines with J gene TRBJ1-5; 7 nucleotides agree with TRBD1. V gave up 6 bases and J gave up 6 bases; unmatched junction bases: 11. This CDR3 has 15 residues. The germline gives CDR1 MNHEY, CDR2 SMNVEV (reference sequence). The CDR3 here is CASRNLDRDTQPQHF. The CDR3 bases are TGTGCCAGCAGAAATCTTGACAGGGATACTCAGCCCCAGCATTTT.

As regards this clone: Other DNA sequences in this specimen translate into the identical CDR3. The chain recombines TRBV18 with TRBJ1-5; D is uncertain. Germline V gene data show CDR1 as KGHSH and CDR2 as LQKENI. V was cut by 2 bases and J by 3 bases, with 5 bases left in between. This CDR3 has 13 residues. For the CDR3, the DNA is TGTGCCAGCTCACCAGACACCAATCAGCCCCAGCATTTT. This codes for CASSPDTNQPQHF. The entire variable domain, with the rest obtained from reference TRBV18 and TRBJ1-5, is as follows: NAGVMQNPRHLVRRRGQEARLRCSPMKGHSHVYWYRQLPEEGLKFMVYLQKENIIDESGMPKERFSAEFPKEGPSILRIQQVVRGDSAAYFCASSPDTNQPQHFGDGTRLSIL.

The chain joins TRBV28 to TRBJ1-5; perhaps TRBD1 as D (6 bases). Looked up from germline, CDR1 is MDHEN and CDR2 is SYDVKM. The V end lost 10 bases, the J end lost 6 bases, and 10 bases lay between the germline ends. The CDR3 totals 11 residues. This CDR3 reads CATNRVQPQHF. The CDR3, as DNA: TGTGCCACCAACAGGGTTCAGCCCCAGCATTTT.

The genes are TRBV10-1 and TRBJ1-1; D is perhaps TRBD1 (6 bases). CDR1 is WNHNN and CDR2 is SYGVQD in the germline V gene (reference sequence). V was clipped by 6 bases and J by 4 bases, with 12 bases between them. This CDR3 is 13 amino acids long. CDR3 sequence reads: CASRSRGSTEAFF. CDR3 in DNA: TGCGCCAGCAGATCGAGGGGGTCCACTGAAGCTTTCTTT.

The chain recombines TRBV14 with TRBJ1-1; 8 nucleotides align to TRBD1. The V and J ends lost 5 bases and 1 base, in that order; junction bases with no gene match: 18. This CDR3 contains 19 residues. Germline CDR1 reads SGHDN; CDR2 reads FVKESK. The DNA for the CDR3 is TGTGCCAGCAGCGGGCAGTGGGGACAGGCGGGTTGGAGGAACACTGAAGCTTTCTTT. It is translated as CASSGQWGQAGWRNTEAFF.

The sample holds a few counts of this clone. The chain recombines TRBV2 with TRBJ1-1, with no clear D. Germline CDR1 reads SNHLY; CDR2 reads FYNNEI. CDR3 length: 11 residues. Between the trimmed V and J ends, which lost 7 bases and 1 base, there was a span of 4 bases. CDR3 coding DNA: TGTGCCAGCACAGAGAACACTGAAGCTTTCTTT. The encoded protein is CASTENTEAFF.

The chain uses TRBV27 and TRBJ2-3, with D perhaps matching TRBD1 (6 bases). Germline lookup yields CDR1 MNHEY and CDR2 SMNVEV (reference sequence). V lost 7 bases to trimming and J lost 8 bases, with 16 bases between them. This CDR3 comprises 13 residues. This CDR3 reads CASNGTPLSTQYF. CDR3 bases: TGTGCCAGCAACGGGACACCATTAAGTACGCAGTATTTT.

The chain couples TRBV28 to TRBJ2-5, with 11 positions matching TRBD1. Unmatched junction bases numbered 11, after V lost 7 bases and J lost 4 bases. The CDR3 loop spans 16 amino acids. Germline V gene sequence: CDR1 MDHEN, CDR2 SYDVKM. CDR3 protein: CASTHLPGQGGETQYF. The CDR3 coding sequence is TGTGCCAGCACCCACTTACCGGGACAGGGGGGAGAGACCCAGTACTTC.

The chain combines TRBV29-1 with TRBJ2-7, with TRBD1 matching over 7 bases. The CDR3 consists of 16 residues. CDR1 SQVTM and CDR2 ANQGSEA come from the germline V gene. Losses at the gene ends were 2 bases for V and 2 bases for J; bases not matched to a gene: 12. CDR3 region: CSVEPGQDLFAYEQYF. The CDR3 nucleotides are TGCAGCGTTGAACCAGGACAGGATCTTTTCGCCTACGAGCAGTACTTC.

The rearrangement uses TRBV2 and TRBJ1-5; TRBD1 matches 7 bases. This CDR3 has 14 amino acids. Per the germline V gene, CDR1 is SNHLY and CDR2 is FYNNEI. J gave up 0 bases and V 6 bases, and 2 bases lay outside the gene matches. CDR3 DNA sequence: TGTGCCAGCAGAGGGACAGTTAGCAATCAGCCCCAGCATTTT. It specifies CASRGTVSNQPQHF. Combining the CDR3 with reference TRBV2 and TRBJ1-5 gives the whole variable domain EPEVTQTPSHQVTQMGQEVILRCVPISNHLYFYWYRQILGQKVEFLVSFYNNEISEKSEIFDDQFSVERPDGSNFTLKIRSTKLEDSAMYFCASRGTVSNQPQHFGDGTRLSIL.

The chain carries TRBV7-2 and TRBJ1-6; D uncertain. Between the trimmed V and J ends, which lost 1 base and 6 bases, there was a span of 10 bases. Germline CDR1 is SGHTA and CDR2 is FQGNSA. This CDR3 region has 15 residues. The CDR3 DNA reads TGTGCCAGCAGCTTAGAGCCTACCCCTAATTCACCCCTCCACTTT. Encoded protein: CASSLEPTPNSPLHF.

This rearrangement joins TRBV9 to TRBJ1-2, with unresolved D. CDR1 SGDLS and CDR2 YYNGEE come from the germline V gene. V dropped 5 bases and J dropped 8 bases, with 13 bases sitting between them. The CDR3 runs to 12 residues. The DNA for the CDR3 is TGTGCCAGCAGGGCGGGGAGAGAAGGCTACACCTTC. Protein product: CASRAGREGYTF.

The CDR3 here is CASSLSSADYEQYF. In nucleotides, the CDR3 is TGTGCCAGCAGCTTATCTAGCGCCGACTACGAGCAGTACTTC. The V and J genes are TRBV5-6 and TRBJ2-7; D might be TRBD2 (6 bases). V was pared by 2 bases and J by 3 bases, with 12 bases between. The CDR3 extends over 14 amino acids. Germline assignment: CDR1 SGHDT and CDR2 YYEEEE. Looking up the rest from reference TRBV5-6 and TRBJ2-7 gives the full variable domain: DAGVTQSPTHLIKTRGQQVTLRCSPKSGHDTVSWYQQALGQGPQFIFQYYEEEERQRGNFPDRFSGHQFPNYSSELNVNALLLGDSALYLCASSLSSADYEQYFGPGTRLTVT.

The chain has TRBV28 and TRBJ1-2; maybe TRBD1 (5 bases). Looked up from germline, CDR1 is MDHEN and CDR2 is SYDVKM. This CDR3 comprises 14 residues. With 2 bases removed from V and 4 bases from J, the gap between germline ends came to 11 bases. The CDR3 DNA follows: TGTGCCAGCAGTTTAGAAGGGACTGGCTATGGCTACACCTTC. Translating gives CASSLEGTGYGYTF.

The chain has TRBV7-9 and TRBJ2-5; D is unclear. Germline assignment: CDR1 SEHNR and CDR2 FQNEAQ (reference sequence). CDR3 length equals 11 residues. V lost 6 bases and J 5 bases, leaving 7 bases between the germline ends. The CDR3 coding sequence is TGTGCCAGCAGTACCCGGGAGACCCAGTACTTC. This encodes CASSTRETQYF.

This clone was picked up a small number of times. The J gene is TRBJ1-1, the V gene TRBV27; D remains unclear. Germline CDR1 reads MNHEY; CDR2 reads SMNVEV (reference sequence). The CDR3 is 14 amino acids. The V end lost 0 bases, the J end lost 4 bases, and 9 bases lay between the germline ends. This CDR3 is CASSLSARGTEAFF. The DNA for the CDR3 is TGTGCCAGCAGTTTATCCGCCCGGGGCACTGAAGCTTTCTTT.

The chain links TRBV4-3 to TRBJ2-3; perhaps TRBD1 as D (5 bases). Trimming removed 0 bases from V and 0 bases from J, with 16 bases in between. CDR1 LGHNA and CDR2 YSLEER come from the germline V gene. The CDR3 length is 18 residues. In nucleotides, the CDR3 is TGCGCCAGCAGCCAAGATTCTTTTATAGGGGAAAGCACAGATACGCAGTATTTT. Residues: CASSQDSFIGESTDTQYF.

This chain joins TRBV6-4 and TRBJ2-7; weak D call: TRBD2 (6 bases). This CDR3 is built from 16 residues. Germline V gene sequence: CDR1 MRHNA, CDR2 SNTAGT. Trimming left V 7 bases short and J 3 bases short, with 22 bases between. CDR3 protein: CASTNRDSPSYYEQYF. The CDR3 nucleotides are TGTGCCAGCACCAACCGGGACTCACCGTCCTACTACGAGCAGTACTTC.

This rearrangement joins TRBV5-1 to TRBJ2-2, with TRBD2 matching over 16 bases. The CDR3 loop spans 19 amino acids. V gave up 5 bases and J gave up 5 bases; unmatched junction bases: 12. Germline CDR1 reads SGHRS; CDR2 reads YFSETQ. The CDR3 DNA reads TGCGCCAGCAGTCCCGGGACTAGCGGGAGGGCCTTTCTTACCGGGGAGCTGTTTTTT. This gives the protein CASSPGTSGRAFLTGELFF.

The genes are TRBV25-1 and TRBJ1-1, with TRBD1 as a possible D gene (6 bases). Per germline, CDR1 MGHDK and CDR2 SYGVNS. The germline V and J ends were trimmed by 10 bases and 2 bases, with 17 bases remaining between them. CDR3 size: 14 residues. As DNA, the CDR3 is TGTGCCACCACCACCCCGGGACACAACACTGAAGCTTTCTTT. The encoded protein is CATTTPGHNTEAFF.

The chain employs TRBV6-1 and TRBJ1-1; no clear D. Germline assignment: CDR1 MNHNS and CDR2 SASEGT. Trimming pared 2 bases from V and 1 base from J, leaving 5 bases between. There are 13 residues in the CDR3. CDR3 sequence reads: CASSELRNTEAFF. As DNA, the CDR3 is TGTGCCAGCAGTGAACTGAGGAACACTGAAGCTTTCTTT.

This clone was seen a few times. The chain couples TRBV14 to TRBJ2-3; the D gene is possibly TRBD2 (6 bases). Germline loops: CDR1 SGHDN, CDR2 FVKESK. The V end lost 4 bases, the J end lost 2 bases, and 13 bases lay between the germline ends. The CDR3 loop spans 15 amino acids. The CDR3 is CASSRLWGDTDTQYF. The DNA of the CDR3 is TGTGCCAGCAGCCGGTTGTGGGGGGACACAGATACGCAGTATTTT. The variable domain in full, with the rest retrieved from reference TRBV14 and TRBJ2-3, is EAGVTQFPSHSVIEKGQTVTLRCDPISGHDNLYWYRRVMGKEIKFLLHFVKESKQDESGMPNNRFLAERTGGTYSTLKVQPAELEDSGVYFCASSRLWGDTDTQYFGPGTRLTVL.

This chain links TRBV5-1 with TRBJ1-2, with TRBD1 as a possible D gene (6 bases). From germline, CDR1 is SGHRS and CDR2 YFSETQ. V was clipped by 4 bases and J by 0 bases, with 13 bases between them. The CDR3 is 15 amino acids. The CDR3 region has the DNA TGCGCCAGCAGCCTAACCCAGGGGACTAACTATGGCTACACCTTC. Translated: CASSLTQGTNYGYTF.

This rearrangement joins TRBV19 to TRBJ2-7; 8 positions agree with TRBD1. This CDR3 contains 17 residues. V dropped 5 bases and J dropped 12; count of bases not matched to a gene: 24. Germline V gene lookup returns CDR1 LNHDA and CDR2 SQIVND (reference sequence). This CDR3 is CASSPLSAGDRLQMVYF. CDR3 DNA: TGTGCCAGTAGTCCCCTTTCGGCCGGGGACAGGCTACAGATGGTGTACTTC. Together with reference TRBV19 and TRBJ2-7, the CDR3 gives the full variable domain: DGGITQSPKYLFRKEGQNVTLSCEQNLNHDAMYWYRQDPGQGLRLIYYSQIVNDFQKGDIAEGYSVSREKKESFPLTVTSAQKNPTAFYLCASSPLSAGDRLQMVYFGPGTRLTVT.

This chain joins TRBV7-2 and TRBJ2-7, with TRBD1 as a possible D gene (6 bases). This CDR3 is 15 amino acids long. Germline CDR1 SGHTA, CDR2 FQGNSA. Trimming took 0 bases from V and 2 from J, leaving 11 bases between them. The CDR3 spells CASSLAQGLPYEQYF. DNA of the CDR3: TGTGCCAGCAGCTTAGCACAGGGATTGCCCTACGAGCAGTACTTC.